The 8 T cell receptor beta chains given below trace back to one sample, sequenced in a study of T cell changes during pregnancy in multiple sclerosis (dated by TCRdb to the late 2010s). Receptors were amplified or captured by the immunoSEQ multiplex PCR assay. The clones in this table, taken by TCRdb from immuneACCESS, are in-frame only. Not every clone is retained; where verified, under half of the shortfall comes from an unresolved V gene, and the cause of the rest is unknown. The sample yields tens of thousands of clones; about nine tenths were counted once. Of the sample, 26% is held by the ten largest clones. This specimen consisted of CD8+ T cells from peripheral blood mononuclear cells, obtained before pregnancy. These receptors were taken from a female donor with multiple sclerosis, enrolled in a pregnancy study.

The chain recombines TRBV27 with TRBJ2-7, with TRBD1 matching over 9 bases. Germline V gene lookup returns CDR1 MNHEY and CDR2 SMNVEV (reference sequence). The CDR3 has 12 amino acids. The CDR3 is CVTGTGIYEQYF. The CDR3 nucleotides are TGTGTTACCGGGACAGGGATTTACGAGCAGTACTTC.

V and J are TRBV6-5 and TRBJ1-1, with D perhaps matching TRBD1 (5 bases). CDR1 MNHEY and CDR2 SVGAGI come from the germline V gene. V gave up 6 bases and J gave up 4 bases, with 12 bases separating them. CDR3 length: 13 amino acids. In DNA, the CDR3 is TGTGCCAGCAGCCTCGGGGGAGGCACTGAAGCTTTCTTT. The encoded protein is CASSLGGGTEAFF.

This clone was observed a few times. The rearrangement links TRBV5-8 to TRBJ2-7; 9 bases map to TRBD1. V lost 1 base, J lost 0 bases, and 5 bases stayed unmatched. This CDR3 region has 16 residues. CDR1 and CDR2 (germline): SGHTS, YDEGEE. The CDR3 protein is CASSLLGTGFSYEQYF. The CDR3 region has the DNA TGTGCCAGCAGCTTGTTGGGGACAGGGTTCTCCTACGAGCAGTACTTC.

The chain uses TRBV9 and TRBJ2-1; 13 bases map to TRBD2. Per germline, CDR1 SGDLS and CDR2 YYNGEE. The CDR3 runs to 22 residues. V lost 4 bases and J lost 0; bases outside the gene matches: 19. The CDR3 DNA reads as TGTGCCAGCAGCATCCCCCGAAACCCGGGACTAGCGGGATCGGGCTCCTACAATGAGCAGTTCTTC. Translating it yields CASSIPRNPGLAGSGSYNEQFF.

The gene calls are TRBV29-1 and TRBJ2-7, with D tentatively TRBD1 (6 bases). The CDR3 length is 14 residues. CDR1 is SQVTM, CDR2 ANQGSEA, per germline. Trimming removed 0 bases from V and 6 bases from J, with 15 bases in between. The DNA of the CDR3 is TGCAGCGTTGAAGAAGGAGGACAGAGCGTCGAGCAGTACTTC. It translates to CSVEEGGQSVEQYF.

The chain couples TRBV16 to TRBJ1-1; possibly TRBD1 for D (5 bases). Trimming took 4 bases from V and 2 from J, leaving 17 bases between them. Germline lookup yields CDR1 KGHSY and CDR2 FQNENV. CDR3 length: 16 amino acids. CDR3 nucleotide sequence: TGTGCCAGCAGCCCCCCTGGCAGGGCGGAAAACACTGAAGCTTTCTTT. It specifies CASSPPGRAENTEAFF.

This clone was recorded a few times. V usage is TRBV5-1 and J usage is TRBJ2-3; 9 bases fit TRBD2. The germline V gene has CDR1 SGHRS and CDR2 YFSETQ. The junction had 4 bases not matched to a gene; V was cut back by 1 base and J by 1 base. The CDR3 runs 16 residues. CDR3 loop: CASSLWSGRRTDTQYF. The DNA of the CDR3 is TGCGCCAGCAGCTTGTGGAGCGGGAGGCGCACAGATACGCAGTATTTT.

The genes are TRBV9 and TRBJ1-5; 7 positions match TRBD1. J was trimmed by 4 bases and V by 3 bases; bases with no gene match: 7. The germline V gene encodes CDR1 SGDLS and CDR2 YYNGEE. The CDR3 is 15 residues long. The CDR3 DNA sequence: TGTGCCAGCAGCGCCGGGACAGACAAAAATCAGCCCCAGCATTTT. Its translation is CASSAGTDKNQPQHF.